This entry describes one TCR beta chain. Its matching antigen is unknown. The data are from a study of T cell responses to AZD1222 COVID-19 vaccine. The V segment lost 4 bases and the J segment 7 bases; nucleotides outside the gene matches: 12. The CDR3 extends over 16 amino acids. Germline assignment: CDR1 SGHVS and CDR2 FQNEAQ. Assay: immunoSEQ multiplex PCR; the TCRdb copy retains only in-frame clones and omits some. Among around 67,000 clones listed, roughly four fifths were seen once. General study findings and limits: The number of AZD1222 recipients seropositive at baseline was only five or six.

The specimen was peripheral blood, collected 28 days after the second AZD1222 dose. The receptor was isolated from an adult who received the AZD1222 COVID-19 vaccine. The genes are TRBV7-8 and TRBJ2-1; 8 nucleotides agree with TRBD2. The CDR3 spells CASSSRGGRGDNEQFF. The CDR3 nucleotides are TGTGCCAGCAGCTCACGGGGGGGCCGTGGAGATAATGAGCAGTTCTTC.